The present T cell receptor beta chain was sequenced within a study of T-cell memory formation after mild COVID-19. Overall study context: The study found TCR clusters largely donor specific.

TCRdb re-derived calls from the 5' RACE reads in MiXCR, one entry per CDR3 protein. The sample has approximately 150,000 distinct CDR3 sequences, 15% to 20% seen once; the top ten hold about 2.3%. Remarks on this clonotype: Its antigen is not identified.

Whole-study results and caveats: Day 15 to 85 contracting clones showed balanced CD4/CD8; day 15 to 37 expanders favored CD4+.

The sample was PBMCs or a T cell subset sorted from them (not recorded which). The sequence was obtained from an adult woman who had mild COVID-19 (a few samples of this study predate the infection). Cell type and time point are not known.

The CDR3 protein is CAISVRTADSYGYTF. CDR3 nucleotides: TGTGCCATCAGCGTTAGGACAGCCGACTCCTATGGCTACACCTTC. The chain uses TRBV10-3 and TRBJ1-2; D might be TRBD1 (6 bases). V shed 6 bases and J shed 4 bases, with 18 bases lying between them. CDR3 length equals 15 residues. Germline CDR1 ENHRY, CDR2 SYGVKD.